This T cell receptor (beta chain) was profiled in a study of T cells in Graves' hyperthyroidism and ophthalmopathy. From RNA transcripts, TCR beta CDR3 regions were amplified. HTBI primers were the set used in a first-round RT-PCR of the TCR CDR3. TCRdb re-analysed the multiplex PCR reads in MiXCR, keeping a single row per CDR3 protein. This table holds nearly 750,000 distinct CDR3 sequences, about a third found once. Comments on this clonotype: One end of the junction does not line up with germline, which may come from a read error.

Patients with uncontrolled infections, other autoimmune diseases, pregnancy or lactation were excluded. What was sequenced was blood. This TCR came from a middle-aged woman with Graves' hyperthyroidism.

CDR3 sequence reads: CARSLVGLYGYTF. The CDR3 DNA follows: TGTGCCCGCAGTTTAGTAGGACTCTATGGCTACACCTTC. The genes are TRBV7-2 and TRBJ1-2; D ambiguous. The CDR3 is made up of 13 amino acids. Germline V gene lookup returns CDR1 SGHTA and CDR2 FQGNSA.